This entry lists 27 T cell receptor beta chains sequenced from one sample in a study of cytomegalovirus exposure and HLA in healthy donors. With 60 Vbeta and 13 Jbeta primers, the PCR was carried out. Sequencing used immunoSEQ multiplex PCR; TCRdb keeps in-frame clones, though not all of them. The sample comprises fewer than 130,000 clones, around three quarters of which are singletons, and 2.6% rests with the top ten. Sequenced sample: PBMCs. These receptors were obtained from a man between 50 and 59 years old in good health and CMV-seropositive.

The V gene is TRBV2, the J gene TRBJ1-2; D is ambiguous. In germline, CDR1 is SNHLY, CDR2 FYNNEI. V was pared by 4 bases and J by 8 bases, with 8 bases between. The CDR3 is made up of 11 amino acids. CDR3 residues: CASSAGGGYTF. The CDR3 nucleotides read TGTGCCAGCAGTGCTGGAGGGGGCTACACCTTC.

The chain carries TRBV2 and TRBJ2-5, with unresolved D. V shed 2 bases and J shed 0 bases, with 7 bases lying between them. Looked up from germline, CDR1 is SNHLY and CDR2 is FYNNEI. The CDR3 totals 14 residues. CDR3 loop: CASSETEYQETQYF. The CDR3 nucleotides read TGTGCCAGCAGTGAAACCGAGTACCAAGAGACCCAGTACTTC. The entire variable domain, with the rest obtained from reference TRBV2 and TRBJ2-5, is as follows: EPEVTQTPSHQVTQMGQEVILRCVPISNHLYFYWYRQILGQKVEFLVSFYNNEISEKSEIFDDQFSVERPDGSNFTLKIRSTKLEDSAMYFCASSETEYQETQYFGPGTRLLVL.

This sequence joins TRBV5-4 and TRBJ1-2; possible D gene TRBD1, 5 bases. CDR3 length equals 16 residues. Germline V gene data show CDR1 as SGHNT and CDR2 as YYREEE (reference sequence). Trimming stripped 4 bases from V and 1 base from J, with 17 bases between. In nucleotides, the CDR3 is TGTGCCAGCAGCCCCCTCCAGGGCGTTGTTAACTATGGCTACACCTTC. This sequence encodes CASSPLQGVVNYGYTF.

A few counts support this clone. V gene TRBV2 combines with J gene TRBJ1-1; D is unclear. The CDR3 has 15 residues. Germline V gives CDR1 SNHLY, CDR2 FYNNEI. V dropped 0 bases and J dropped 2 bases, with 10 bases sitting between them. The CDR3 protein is CASSEAEGANTEAFF. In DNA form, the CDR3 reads TGTGCCAGCAGTGAAGCTGAGGGAGCAAACACTGAAGCTTTCTTT.

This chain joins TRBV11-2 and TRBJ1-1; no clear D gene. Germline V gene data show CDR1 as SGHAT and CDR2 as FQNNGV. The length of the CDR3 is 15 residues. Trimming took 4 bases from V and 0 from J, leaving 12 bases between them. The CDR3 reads CASSSRGQLNTEAFF. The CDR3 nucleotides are TGTGCCAGCAGCTCACGAGGGCAGTTGAACACTGAAGCTTTCTTT. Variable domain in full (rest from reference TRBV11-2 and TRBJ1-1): EAGVAQSPRYKIIEKRQSVAFWCNPISGHATLYWYQQILGQGPKLLIQFQNNGVVDDSQLPKDRFSAERLKGVDSTLKIQPAKLEDSAVYLCASSSRGQLNTEAFFGQGTRLTVV.

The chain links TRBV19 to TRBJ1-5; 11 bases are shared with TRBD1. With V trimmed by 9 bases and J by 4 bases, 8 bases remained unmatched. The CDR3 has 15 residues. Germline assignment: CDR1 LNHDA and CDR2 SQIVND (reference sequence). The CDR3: CASGQGASLNQPQHF. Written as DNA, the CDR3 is TGTGCCAGCGGACAGGGGGCGAGTTTAAATCAGCCCCAGCATTTT.

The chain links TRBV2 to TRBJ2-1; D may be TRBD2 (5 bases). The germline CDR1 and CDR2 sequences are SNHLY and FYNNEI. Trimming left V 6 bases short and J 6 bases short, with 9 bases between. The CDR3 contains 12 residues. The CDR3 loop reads CASRRESNEQFF. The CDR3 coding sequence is TGTGCCAGCAGGAGGGAGTCCAATGAGCAGTTCTTC.

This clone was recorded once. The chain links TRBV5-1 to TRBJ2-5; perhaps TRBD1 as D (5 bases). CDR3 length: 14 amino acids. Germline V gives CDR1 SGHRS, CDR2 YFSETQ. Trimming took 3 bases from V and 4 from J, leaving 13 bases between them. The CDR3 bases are TGCGCCAGCAGCTCAGGACACTTGGGAGAGACCCAGTACTTC. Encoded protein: CASSSGHLGETQYF.

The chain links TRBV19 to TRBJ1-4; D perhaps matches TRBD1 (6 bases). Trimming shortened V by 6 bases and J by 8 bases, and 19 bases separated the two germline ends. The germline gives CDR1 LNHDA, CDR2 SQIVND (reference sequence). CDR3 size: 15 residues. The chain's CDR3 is CASRNQQGWGEKLFF. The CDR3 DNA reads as TGTGCCAGTAGAAACCAACAGGGATGGGGCGAAAAACTGTTTTTT.

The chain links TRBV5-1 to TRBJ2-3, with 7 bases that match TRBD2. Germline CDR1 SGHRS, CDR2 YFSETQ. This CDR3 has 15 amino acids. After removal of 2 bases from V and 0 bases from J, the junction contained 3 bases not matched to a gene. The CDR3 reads CASSFSGSSTDTQYF. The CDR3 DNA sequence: TGCGCCAGCAGCTTTAGCGGGTCTAGCACAGATACGCAGTATTTT.

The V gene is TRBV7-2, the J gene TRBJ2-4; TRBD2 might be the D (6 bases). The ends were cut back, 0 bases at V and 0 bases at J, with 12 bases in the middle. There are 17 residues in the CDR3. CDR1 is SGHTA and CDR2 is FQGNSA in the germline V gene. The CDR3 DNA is TGTGCCAGCAGCTTAGCCGGGGGTGGTCTAGCCAAAAACATTCAGTACTTC. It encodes CASSLAGGGLAKNIQYF.

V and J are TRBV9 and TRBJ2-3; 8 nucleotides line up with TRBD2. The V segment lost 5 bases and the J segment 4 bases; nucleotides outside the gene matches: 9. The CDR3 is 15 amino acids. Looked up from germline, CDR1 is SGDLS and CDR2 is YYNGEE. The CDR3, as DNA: TGTGCCAGCAGGGCCGGACTAGCCCGTGCAGATACGCAGTATTTT. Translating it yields CASRAGLARADTQYF.

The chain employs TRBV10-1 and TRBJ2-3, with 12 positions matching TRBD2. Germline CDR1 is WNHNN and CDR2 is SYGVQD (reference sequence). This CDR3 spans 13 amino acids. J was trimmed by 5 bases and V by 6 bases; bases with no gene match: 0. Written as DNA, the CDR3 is TGCGCCAGCAGACTAGCGGGAGGAGATACGCAGTATTTT. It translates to CASRLAGGDTQYF.

CDR3 sequence reads: CASTTAGTNQPQHF. The DNA of the CDR3 is TGTGCCAGCACGACGGCAGGGACTAATCAGCCCCAGCATTTT. The chain recombines TRBV6-5 with TRBJ1-5; possibly TRBD1 for D (5 bases). Germline V lookup: CDR1 MNHEY, CDR2 SVGAGI. Trimming removed 7 bases from V and 4 bases from J, with 14 bases in between. The CDR3 extends over 14 amino acids.

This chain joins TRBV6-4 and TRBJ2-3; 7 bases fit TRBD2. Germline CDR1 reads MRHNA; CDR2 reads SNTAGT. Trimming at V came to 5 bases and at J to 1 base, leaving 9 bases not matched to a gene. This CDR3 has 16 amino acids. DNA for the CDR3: TGTGCCAGCAGTTGGTATGGCCTAGCGGGCACAGATACGCAGTATTTT. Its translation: CASSWYGLAGTDTQYF.

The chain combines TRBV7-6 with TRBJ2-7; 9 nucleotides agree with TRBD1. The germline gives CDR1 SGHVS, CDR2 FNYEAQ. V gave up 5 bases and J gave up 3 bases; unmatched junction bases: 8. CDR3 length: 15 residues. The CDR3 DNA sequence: TGTGCCAGCAGCCCGGCACCGGGACAGGGCTACGAGCAGTACTTC. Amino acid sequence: CASSPAPGQGYEQYF.

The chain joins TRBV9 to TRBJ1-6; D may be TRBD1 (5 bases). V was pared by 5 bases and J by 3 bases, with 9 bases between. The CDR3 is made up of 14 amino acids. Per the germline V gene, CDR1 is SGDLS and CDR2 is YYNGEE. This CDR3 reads CASSPGNYNSPLHF. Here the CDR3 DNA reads TGTGCCAGCAGTCCAGGGAACTATAATTCACCCCTCCACTTT.

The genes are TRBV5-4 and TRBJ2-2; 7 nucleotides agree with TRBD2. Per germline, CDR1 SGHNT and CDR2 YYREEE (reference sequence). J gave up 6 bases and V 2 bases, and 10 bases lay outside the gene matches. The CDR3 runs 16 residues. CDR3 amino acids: CASSFRRESRAGELFF. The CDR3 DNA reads TGTGCCAGCAGCTTCCGGCGGGAGAGTAGGGCCGGGGAGCTGTTTTTT.

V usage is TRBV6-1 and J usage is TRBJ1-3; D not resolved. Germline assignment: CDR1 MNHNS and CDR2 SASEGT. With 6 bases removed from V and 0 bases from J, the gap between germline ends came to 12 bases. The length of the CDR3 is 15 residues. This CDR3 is CASSSRPDSGNTIYF. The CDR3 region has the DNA TGTGCCAGCAGCTCCAGGCCCGACTCTGGAAACACCATATATTTT.

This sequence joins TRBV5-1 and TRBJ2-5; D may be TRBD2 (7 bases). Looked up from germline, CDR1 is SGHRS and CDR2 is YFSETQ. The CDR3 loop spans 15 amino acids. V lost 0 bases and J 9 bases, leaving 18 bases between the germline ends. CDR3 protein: CASSLVGGGQSAQYF. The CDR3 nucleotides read TGCGCCAGCAGCTTGGTGGGCGGGGGCCAAAGCGCCCAGTACTTC.

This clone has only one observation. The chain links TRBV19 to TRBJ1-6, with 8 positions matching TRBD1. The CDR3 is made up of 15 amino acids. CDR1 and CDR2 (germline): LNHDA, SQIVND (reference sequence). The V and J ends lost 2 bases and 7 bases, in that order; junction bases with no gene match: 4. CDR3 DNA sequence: TGTGCCAGTAGTATATCTCCAGGGGGCAATTCACCCCTCCACTTT. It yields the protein CASSISPGGNSPLHF.

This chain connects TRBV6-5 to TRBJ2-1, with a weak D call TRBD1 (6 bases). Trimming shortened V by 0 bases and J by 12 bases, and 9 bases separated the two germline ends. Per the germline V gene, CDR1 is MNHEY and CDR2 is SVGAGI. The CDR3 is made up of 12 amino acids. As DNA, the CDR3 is TGTGCCAGCAGTTACTCTAGGGGGAGGCAGTTCTTC. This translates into CASSYSRGRQFF.

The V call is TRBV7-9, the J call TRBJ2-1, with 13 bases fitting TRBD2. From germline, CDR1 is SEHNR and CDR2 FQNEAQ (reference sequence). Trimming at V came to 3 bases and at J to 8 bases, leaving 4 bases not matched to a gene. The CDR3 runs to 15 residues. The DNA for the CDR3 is TGTGCCAGCAGCTTTCGGACTAGCGGGAGCTATGAGCAGTTCTTC. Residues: CASSFRTSGSYEQFF.

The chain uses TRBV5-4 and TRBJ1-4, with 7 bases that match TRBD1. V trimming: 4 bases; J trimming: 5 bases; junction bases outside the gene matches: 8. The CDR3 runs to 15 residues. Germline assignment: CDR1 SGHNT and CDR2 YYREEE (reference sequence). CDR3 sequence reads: CASSPGTVLNEKLFF. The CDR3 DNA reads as TGTGCCAGCAGCCCGGGGACAGTTTTAAATGAAAAACTGTTTTTT. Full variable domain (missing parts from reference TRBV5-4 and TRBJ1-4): ETGVTQSPTHLIKTRGQQVTLRCSSQSGHNTVSWYQQALGQGPQFIFQYYREEENGRGNFPPRFSGLQFPNYSSELNVNALELDDSALYLCASSPGTVLNEKLFFGSGTQLSVL.

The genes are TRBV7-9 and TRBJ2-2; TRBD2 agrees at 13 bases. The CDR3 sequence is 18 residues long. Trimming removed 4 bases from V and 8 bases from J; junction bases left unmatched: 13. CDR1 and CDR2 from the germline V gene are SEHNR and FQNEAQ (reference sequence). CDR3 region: CASSSGIGLAGAKGELFF. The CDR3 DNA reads TGTGCCAGCAGCTCCGGGATCGGACTAGCGGGAGCCAAGGGGGAGCTGTTTTTT.

The CDR3 sequence is CSVQTGTQYF. The CDR3 coding sequence is TGCAGCGTTCAAACGGGGACCCAGTACTTC. This chain links TRBV29-1 with TRBJ2-5; D unclear. There are 10 residues in the CDR3. V was clipped by 5 bases and J by 7 bases, with 8 bases between them. Germline V gene data show CDR1 as SQVTM and CDR2 as ANQGSEA.

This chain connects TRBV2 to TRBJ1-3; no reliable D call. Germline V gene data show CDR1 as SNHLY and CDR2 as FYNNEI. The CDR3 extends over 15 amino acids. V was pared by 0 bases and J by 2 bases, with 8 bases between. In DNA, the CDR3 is TGTGCCAGCAGTGAAGCGAGGTCAGCTGGAAACACCATATATTTT. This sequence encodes CASSEARSAGNTIYF.